Below, 11 T cell receptor beta chains from the same sample are listed, as sequenced in a study of persistence of HIV-infected CD4 T cells. The immunoSEQ assay was version 4, run in survey mode. Repertoires were generated with immunoSEQ multiplex PCR, while TCRdb's copy carries only in-frame clones and drops some. The top ten clones hold over 1.5% of a sample with about 64,000 clones, over 60% of them seen once. The stimulus was an HIV-1 Gag 15-mer peptide pool, 1 ug/peptide/mL. CD40L-negative CD69-negative CD45RO-high memory CD4+ T cells were sorted as populations depleted of antigen-responding cells. Their antigens are not known. The specimen was CD4+ T cells sorted from PBMCs after 18-hour stimulation, collected from a patient who received antiretroviral therapy. These receptors were collected from an adult man with HIV who was CMV-seropositive.

This clone was recorded at least ten times. CDR3 amino acids: CASSQGQGREKLFF. In nucleotides, the CDR3 is TGTGCCAGCAGCCAAGGGCAGGGGAGGGAAAAACTGTTTTTT. The rearrangement uses TRBV7-9 and TRBJ1-4, with D tentatively TRBD1 (6 bases). CDR1 SEHNR and CDR2 FQNEAQ come from the germline V gene (reference sequence). The CDR3 spans 14 residues. V shed 5 bases and J shed 8 bases, with 15 bases lying between them.

This clone was seen only a few times. This chain uses TRBV27 with TRBJ1-1; D perhaps matches TRBD1 (5 bases). Trimming cost V 3 bases and J 1 base, with 12 bases left between them. This CDR3 has 15 amino acids. The V gene's germline CDR1 is MNHEY and CDR2 SMNVEV (reference sequence). The CDR3 loop reads CASSFAGLSNTEAFF. CDR3 nucleotide sequence: TGTGCCAGCAGTTTCGCGGGACTTTCGAACACTGAAGCTTTCTTT.

The chain links TRBV7-9 to TRBJ1-4, with D perhaps matching TRBD1 (5 bases). Germline V gene lookup returns CDR1 SEHNR and CDR2 FQNEAQ (reference sequence). The V gene lost 5 bases and the J gene lost 1 base, with 8 bases spanning the gap. The CDR3 is made up of 14 amino acids. This CDR3 reads CASSLGETNEKLFF. In DNA form, the CDR3 reads TGTGCCAGCAGCCTAGGGGAAACTAATGAAAAACTGTTTTTT.

This chain links TRBV19 with TRBJ1-1, with 9 bases aligning to TRBD1. This CDR3 contains 17 residues. Per the germline V gene, CDR1 is LNHDA and CDR2 is SQIVND (reference sequence). The V gene end was trimmed by 10 bases and the J gene end by 4 bases; junction bases not matched to a gene: 19. This CDR3 reads CATTGGQGLSWGTEAFF. CDR3 in DNA: TGTGCCACCACCGGGGGACAGGGCCTGTCATGGGGCACTGAAGCTTTCTTT. The full variable domain, completed using reference TRBV19 and TRBJ1-1, is DGGITQSPKYLFRKEGQNVTLSCEQNLNHDAMYWYRQDPGQGLRLIYYSQIVNDFQKGDIAEGYSVSREKKESFPLTVTSAQKNPTAFYLCATTGGQGLSWGTEAFFGQGTRLTVV.

The chain links TRBV10-2 to TRBJ1-1; 7 positions agree with TRBD1. J lost 7 bases, V lost 5 bases, and 7 bases had no gene match. The CDR3 is made up of 13 amino acids. Germline V gives CDR1 WSHSY, CDR2 SAAADI. The CDR3 loop reads CASSKGAGFEAFF. CDR3 DNA sequence: TGCGCCAGCAGTAAGGGGGCAGGGTTTGAAGCTTTCTTT.

The chain joins TRBV2 to TRBJ1-1, with D possibly being TRBD1 (6 bases). Germline CDR1 and CDR2: SNHLY and FYNNEI. Deletions cut 7 bases from V and 10 bases from J, with 22 bases between. The CDR3 runs 14 residues. CDR3 sequence (DNA): TGTGCCAGCACCCAAGCCCCCGGACAGTTAGGAGCTTTCTTT. Its translation: CASTQAPGQLGAFF.

The chain combines TRBV6-5 with TRBJ1-3; D is ambiguous. Between the trimmed V and J ends, which lost 7 bases and 0 bases, there was a span of 4 bases. The CDR3 sequence is 12 residues long. Germline V lookup: CDR1 MNHEY, CDR2 SVGAGI. DNA for the CDR3: TGTGCCAGCAAGAGCTCTGGAAACACCATATATTTT. This sequence encodes CASKSSGNTIYF.

This sequence joins TRBV2 and TRBJ1-2, with D uncertain. The ends were cut back, 5 bases at V and 2 bases at J, with 12 bases in the middle. Germline CDR1 is SNHLY and CDR2 is FYNNEI. CDR3 length: 14 amino acids. The CDR3 spells CASSRQALNYGYTF. CDR3 sequence (DNA): TGTGCCAGCAGTAGGCAGGCCCTGAACTATGGCTACACCTTC.

On this clone: Likely a read error: the CDR3 ends without its conserved phenylalanine or tryptophan. The limits of the CDR3 on the DNA are not certain, so only TCRdb's listed CDR3 is given. The chain couples TRBV7-8 to TRBJ1-4. From its first to its last residue, the CDR3 has 12 amino acids. The germline V gene encodes CDR1 SGHVS and CDR2 FQNEAQ. The CDR3 sequence is CASSPAGTPISY.

The V and J genes are TRBV23-1 and TRBJ1-1; D might be TRBD1 (5 bases). TRBV23-1 is annotated as an ORF whose role is uncertain. V dropped 0 bases and J dropped 11 bases, with 10 bases sitting between them. The CDR3 is 12 amino acids. In nucleotides, the CDR3 is TGCGCCAGCAGTCAATCAGGGGTCGCCGCTTTCTTT. As protein: CASSQSGVAAFF.

This clone was seen a handful of times. DNA for the CDR3: TGTGCCAGTAGTAAAGAGAGGGGCGCTCAGCCCCAGCATTTT. Its protein is CASSKERGAQPQHF. The V call is TRBV19, the J call TRBJ1-5, with D possibly being TRBD1 (5 bases). Germline values: CDR1 LNHDA, CDR2 SQIVND (reference sequence). With 4 bases removed from V and 6 bases from J, the gap between germline ends came to 13 bases. The CDR3 runs to 14 residues.